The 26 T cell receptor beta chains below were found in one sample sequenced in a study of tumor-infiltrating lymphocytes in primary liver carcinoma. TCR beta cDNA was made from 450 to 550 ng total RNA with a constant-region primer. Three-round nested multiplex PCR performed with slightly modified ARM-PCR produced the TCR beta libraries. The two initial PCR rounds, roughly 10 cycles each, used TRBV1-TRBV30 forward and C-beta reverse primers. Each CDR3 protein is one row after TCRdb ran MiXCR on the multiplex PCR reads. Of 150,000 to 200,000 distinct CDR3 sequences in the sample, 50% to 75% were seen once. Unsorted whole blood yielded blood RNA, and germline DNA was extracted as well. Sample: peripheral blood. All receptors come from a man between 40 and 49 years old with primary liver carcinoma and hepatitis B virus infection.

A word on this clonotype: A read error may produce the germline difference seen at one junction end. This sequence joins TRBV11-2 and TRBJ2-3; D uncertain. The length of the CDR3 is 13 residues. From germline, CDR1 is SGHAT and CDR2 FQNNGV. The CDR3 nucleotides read TGTGCCAACAGCAACACGAAAACAGATACGCAGTATTTT. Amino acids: CANSNTKTDTQYF.

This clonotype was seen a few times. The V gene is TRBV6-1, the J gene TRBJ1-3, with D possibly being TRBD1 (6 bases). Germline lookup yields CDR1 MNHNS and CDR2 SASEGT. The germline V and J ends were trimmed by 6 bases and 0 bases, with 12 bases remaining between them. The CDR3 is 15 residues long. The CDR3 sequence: CASSLDRSSGNTIYF. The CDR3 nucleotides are TGTGCCAGCAGCTTAGACAGGAGCTCTGGAAACACCATATATTTT.

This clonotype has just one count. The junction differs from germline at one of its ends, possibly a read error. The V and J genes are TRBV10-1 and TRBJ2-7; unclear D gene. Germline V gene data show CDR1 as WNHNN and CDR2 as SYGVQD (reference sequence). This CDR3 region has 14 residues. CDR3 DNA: TGCGCCAGCAGTGAGTCAACGGGTTCCTACGACCAGTACTTC. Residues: CASSESTGSYDQYF.

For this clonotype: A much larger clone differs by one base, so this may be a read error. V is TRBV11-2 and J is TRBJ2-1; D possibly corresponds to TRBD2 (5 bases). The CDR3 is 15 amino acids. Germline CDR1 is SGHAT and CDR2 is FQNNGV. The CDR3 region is CASGLAHRAGDEQFF. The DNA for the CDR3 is TGTGCCAGCGGCTTAGCCCACCGGGCGGGCGATGAGCAGTTCTTC. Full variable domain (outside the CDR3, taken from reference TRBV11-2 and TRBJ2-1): EAGVAQSPRYKIIEKRQSVAFWCNPISGHATLYWYQQILGQGPKLLIQFQNNGVVDDSQLPKDRFSAERLKGVDSTLKIQPAKLEDSAVYLCASGLAHRAGDEQFFGPGTRLTVL.

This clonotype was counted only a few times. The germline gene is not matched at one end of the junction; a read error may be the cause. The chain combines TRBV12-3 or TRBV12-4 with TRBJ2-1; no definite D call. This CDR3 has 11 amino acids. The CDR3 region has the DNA TGTGCCAGCAGTTTTGGATCCTCCCCTACTTTC. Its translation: CASSFGSSPTF.

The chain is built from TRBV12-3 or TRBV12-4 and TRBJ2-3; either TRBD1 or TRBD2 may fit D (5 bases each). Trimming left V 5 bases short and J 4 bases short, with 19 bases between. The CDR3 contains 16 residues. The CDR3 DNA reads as TGTGCCAGCAGTCTACTAGAGGGGTCCGGGCCAGATACGCAGTATTTT. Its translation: CASSLLEGSGPDTQYF.

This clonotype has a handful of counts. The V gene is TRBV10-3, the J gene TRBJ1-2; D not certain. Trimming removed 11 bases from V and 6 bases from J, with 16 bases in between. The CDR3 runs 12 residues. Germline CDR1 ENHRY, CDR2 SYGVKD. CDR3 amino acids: CAASREGHGYTF. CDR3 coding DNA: TGTGCCGCAAGTCGGGAGGGTCATGGCTACACCTTC.

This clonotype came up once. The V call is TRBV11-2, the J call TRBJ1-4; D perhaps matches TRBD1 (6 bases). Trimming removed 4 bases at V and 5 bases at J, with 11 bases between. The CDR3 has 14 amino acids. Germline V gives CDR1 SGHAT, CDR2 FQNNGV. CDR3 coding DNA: TGTGCCAGCAGCTGTGGGGGCCCCAATGAAAAACTGTTTTTT. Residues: CASSCGGPNEKLFF. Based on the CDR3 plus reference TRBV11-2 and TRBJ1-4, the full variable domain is EAGVAQSPRYKIIEKRQSVAFWCNPISGHATLYWYQQILGQGPKLLIQFQNNGVVDDSQLPKDRFSAERLKGVDSTLKIQPAKLEDSAVYLCASSCGGPNEKLFFGSGTQLSVL.

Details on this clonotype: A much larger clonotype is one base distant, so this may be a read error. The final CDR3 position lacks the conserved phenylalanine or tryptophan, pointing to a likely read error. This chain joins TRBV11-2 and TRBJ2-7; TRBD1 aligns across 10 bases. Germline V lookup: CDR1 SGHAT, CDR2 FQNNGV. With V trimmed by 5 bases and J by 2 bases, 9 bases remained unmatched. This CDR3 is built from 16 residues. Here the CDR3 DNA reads TGTGCCAGCAGCGTCCCGGGACAGGGGCTAACCTACGAGCAGTACTCC. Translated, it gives CASSVPGQGLTYEQYS.

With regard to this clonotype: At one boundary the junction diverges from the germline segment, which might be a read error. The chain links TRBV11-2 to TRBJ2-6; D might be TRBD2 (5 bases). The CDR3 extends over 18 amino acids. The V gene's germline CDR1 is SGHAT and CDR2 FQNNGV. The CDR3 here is CTSSLLGGSLSGANVLTF. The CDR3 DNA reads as TGTACCAGCAGCTTGTTGGGCGGGTCCCTCTCTGGGGCCAACGTCCTGACTTTC.

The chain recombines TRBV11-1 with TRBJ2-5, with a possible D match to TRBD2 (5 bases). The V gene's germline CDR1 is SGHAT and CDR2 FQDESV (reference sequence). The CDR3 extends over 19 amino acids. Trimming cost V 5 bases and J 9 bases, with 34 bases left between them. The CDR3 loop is CASSPPPEVRKDFQAAQYF. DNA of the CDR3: TGTGCCAGCAGCCCGCCCCCGGAGGTCAGGAAGGACTTCCAAGCGGCCCAGTACTTC.

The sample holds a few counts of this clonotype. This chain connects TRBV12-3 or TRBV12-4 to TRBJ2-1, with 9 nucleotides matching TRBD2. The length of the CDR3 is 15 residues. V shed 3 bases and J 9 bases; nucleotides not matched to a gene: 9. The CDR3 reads CASSFSGSSGIEQFF. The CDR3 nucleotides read TGTGCCAGCAGTTTTAGCGGGAGCTCGGGGATTGAGCAGTTCTTC.

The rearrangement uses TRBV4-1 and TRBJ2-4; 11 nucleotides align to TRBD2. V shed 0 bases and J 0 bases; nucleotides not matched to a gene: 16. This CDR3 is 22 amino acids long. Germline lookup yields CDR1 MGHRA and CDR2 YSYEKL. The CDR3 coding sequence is TGCGCCAGCAGCCAAGAAGTCAGTAGCGGGAGGGCCTCCGTGCTAGCCAAAAACATTCAGTACTTC. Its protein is CASSQEVSSGRASVLAKNIQYF.

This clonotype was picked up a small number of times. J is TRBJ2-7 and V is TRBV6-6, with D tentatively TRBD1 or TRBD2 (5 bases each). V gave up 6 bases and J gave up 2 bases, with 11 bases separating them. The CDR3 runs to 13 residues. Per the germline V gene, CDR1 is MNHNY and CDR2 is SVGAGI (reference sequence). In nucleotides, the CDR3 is TGTGCCAGCAGCCGGGACCCCGCCTACGAGCAGTACTTC. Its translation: CASSRDPAYEQYF.

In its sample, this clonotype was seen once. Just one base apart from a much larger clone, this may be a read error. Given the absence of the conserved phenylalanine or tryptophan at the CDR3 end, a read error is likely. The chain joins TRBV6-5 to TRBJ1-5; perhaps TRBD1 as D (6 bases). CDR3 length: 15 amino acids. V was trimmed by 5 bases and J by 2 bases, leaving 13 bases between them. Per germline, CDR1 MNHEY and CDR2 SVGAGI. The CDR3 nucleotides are TGTGCCAGCAGTACAACAGGGAGAGGCAATCAGCCCCAGCATGTT. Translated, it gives CASSTTGRGNQPQHV.

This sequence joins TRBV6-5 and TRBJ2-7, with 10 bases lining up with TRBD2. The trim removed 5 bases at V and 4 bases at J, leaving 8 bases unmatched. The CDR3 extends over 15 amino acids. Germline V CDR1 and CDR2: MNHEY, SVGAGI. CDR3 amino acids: CASSDRTSGIYEQYF. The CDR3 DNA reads TGTGCCAGCAGTGACAGGACTAGCGGTATATACGAGCAGTACTTC.

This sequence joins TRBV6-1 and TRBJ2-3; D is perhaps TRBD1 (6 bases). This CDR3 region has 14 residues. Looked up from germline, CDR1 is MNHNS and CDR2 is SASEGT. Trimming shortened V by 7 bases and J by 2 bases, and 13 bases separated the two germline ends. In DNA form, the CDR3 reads TGTGCCAGCAAAGGACAGAGTCACACAGATACGCAGTATTTT. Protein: CASKGQSHTDTQYF.

CDR3 bases: TGTGCCAGCAGTTTATCCTCAGGGGGTTGGGAAAAACTGTTTTTT. Its translation: CASSLSSGGWEKLFF. This chain links TRBV28 with TRBJ1-4; 7 bases agree with TRBD1. V dropped 1 base and J dropped 8; count of bases not matched to a gene: 7. This CDR3 is 15 amino acids long. Germline V gene lookup returns CDR1 MDHEN and CDR2 SYDVKM.

The CDR3 spells CASSPRNRIYEQYF. In nucleotides, the CDR3 is TGTGCCAGCAGCCCCCGGAACAGGATCTACGAGCAGTACTTC. The chain joins TRBV14 to TRBJ2-7; maybe TRBD1 (5 bases). The CDR3 extends over 14 amino acids. The germline V and J ends were trimmed by 4 bases and 3 bases, with 13 bases remaining between them. CDR1 SGHDN and CDR2 FVKESK come from the germline V gene.

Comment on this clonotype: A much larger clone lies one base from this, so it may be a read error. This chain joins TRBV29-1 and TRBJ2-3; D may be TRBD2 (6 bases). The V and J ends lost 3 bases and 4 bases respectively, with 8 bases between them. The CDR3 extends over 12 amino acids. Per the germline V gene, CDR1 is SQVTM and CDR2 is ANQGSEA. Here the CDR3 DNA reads TGCAGCGTTGACTCTAGCGCAGATACGCAGTATTTT. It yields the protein CSVDSSADTQYF.

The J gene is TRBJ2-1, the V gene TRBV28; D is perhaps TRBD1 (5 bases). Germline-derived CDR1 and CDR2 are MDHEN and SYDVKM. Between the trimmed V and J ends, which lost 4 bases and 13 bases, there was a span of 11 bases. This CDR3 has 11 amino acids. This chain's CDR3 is CASSSDSLQFF. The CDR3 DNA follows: TGTGCCAGCAGTTCTGACAGCCTTCAGTTCTTC.

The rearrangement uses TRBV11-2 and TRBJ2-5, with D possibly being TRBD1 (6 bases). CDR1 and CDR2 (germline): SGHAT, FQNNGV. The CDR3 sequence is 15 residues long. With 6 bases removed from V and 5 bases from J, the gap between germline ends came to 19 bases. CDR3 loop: CASSRMPGVEETQYF. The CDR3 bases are TGTGCCAGCAGTCGAATGCCAGGGGTCGAGGAGACCCAGTACTTC.

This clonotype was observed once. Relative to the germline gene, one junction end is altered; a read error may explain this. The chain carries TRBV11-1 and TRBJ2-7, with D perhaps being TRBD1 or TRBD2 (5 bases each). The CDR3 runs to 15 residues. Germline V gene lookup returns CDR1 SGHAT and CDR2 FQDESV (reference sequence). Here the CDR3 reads CASRRDGALSYDQYF. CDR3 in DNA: TGTGCCAGCAGGAGGGACGGAGCCCTCTCCTACGATCAGTACTTC.

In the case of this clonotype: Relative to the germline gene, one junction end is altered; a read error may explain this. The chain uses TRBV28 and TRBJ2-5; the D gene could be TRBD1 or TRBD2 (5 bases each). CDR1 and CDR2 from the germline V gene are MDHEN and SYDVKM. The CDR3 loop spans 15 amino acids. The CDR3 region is CTSSKAGALGETQYF. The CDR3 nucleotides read TGTACCAGCAGCAAGGCCGGGGCCCTTGGAGAGACCCAGTACTTC.

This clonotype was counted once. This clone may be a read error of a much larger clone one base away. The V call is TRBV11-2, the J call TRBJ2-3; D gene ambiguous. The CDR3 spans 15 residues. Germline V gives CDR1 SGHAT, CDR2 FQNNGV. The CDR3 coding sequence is TGTGTCAGCAGCTTAGATCCGCGTGGATCAGATACGCAGTATTTT. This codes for CVSSLDPRGSDTQYF.

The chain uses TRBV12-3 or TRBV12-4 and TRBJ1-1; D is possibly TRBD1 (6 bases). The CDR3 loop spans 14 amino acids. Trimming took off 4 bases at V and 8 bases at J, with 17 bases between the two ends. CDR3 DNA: TGTGCCAGCAGTTCCAGGGGCGGGAGGGGAGAAGCTTTCTTT. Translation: CASSSRGGRGEAFF.